This paragraph covers one T cell receptor (beta chain) sequence. Between the trimmed V and J ends, which lost 5 bases and 10 bases, there was a span of 15 bases. Germline lookup yields CDR1 MNHEY and CDR2 SMNVEV (reference sequence). CDR3 length equals 13 residues. The data were taken from a study of blood T cells in healthy people across ages. The use of a sample-barcoded 5' primer and a J-beta primer mix characterized a second PCR of roughly 6 to 11 cycles. TCRdb used MiXCR to reprocess the 5' RACE reads, holding one entry per CDR3 protein. The table shows 650,000 to 1,000,000 distinct CDR3 sequences, with 46% occurring only once.

This clonotype was obtained from an elderly man in good health. Sequences were obtained from blood. This rearrangement joins TRBV27 to TRBJ2-1; the D call may be TRBD1 or TRBD2 (5 bases each). In DNA, the CDR3 is TGTGCCAGCAGTGGATTCGGGACGAGCGAGCAGTTCTTC. It translates to CASSGFGTSEQFF.